The rows below give T cell receptor beta chains drawn from one sample of a study of breast tumors, draining lymph nodes, adjacent tissues. TCRdb itself ran the multiplex PCR reads through MiXCR, one entry per CDR3 protein. This sample has around 190,000 distinct CDR3 sequences, with about 33% found just once. The sequencing input was axillary lymph node tissue. The receptors here all came from a female donor with breast cancer. Some clones in this sample may be carry-over from other donors' samples. Each CDR3 is given with its conserved first and last residue. Each record gives: J gene, D gene, CDR3 length, V gene, clone size, CDR3 DNA, CDR3 protein. The D gene is left open where the match is weak. Some rows mark clone size as missing; the rest say once, few, many or name a class of expanded clone.

>TRBJ1-4|TRBD1|15|TRBV6-1|many
TGTGCCAGCAGTGGGGGACAGGGGGCCTACGAAAAACTGTTTTTT
CASSGGQGAYEKLFF
>TRBJ1-4|.|14|TRBV29-1|.
TGCAGCGTCCGAACCGGGGGCACTAATGAAAAACTGGTTTTT
CSVRTGGTNEKLVF
>TRBJ2-5|.|13|TRBV7-9|many
TGTGCCAGCAGCTTTATTCTTGAGGAGACCCAGTACTTC
CASSFILEETQYF
>TRBJ2-7|TRBD1|15|TRBV11-2|many
TGTGCCAGCAGCACCACGACAGGGGGACACTACGAGCAGTACTTC
CASSTTTGGHYEQYF
>TRBJ2-5|.|14|TRBV11-3|many
TGTGCCAGCAGCTACGACTCGGCGCAAGAGACCCAGTACTTC
CASSYDSAQETQYF
>TRBJ2-3|.|16|TRBV11-2|many
TGTGCCAGCAGCTTAGTTCGGGGCGACGTCACAGATACGCAGTATTTT
CASSLVRGDVTDTQYF
>TRBJ2-5|TRBD2|13|TRBV24-1|.
TGTGCCACCAGTGATTTAGCGGGATGGCCCCAGTACTTC
CATSDLAGWPQYF
>TRBJ2-5|.|16|TRBV27|many
TGTGCCAGCAGTTTAGTAGGTTTTGGTAGCGTGGAGACCCAGTACTTC
CASSLVGFGSVETQYF
>TRBJ1-3|.|15|TRBV9|few
TGTGCCAGCAGCGTAGAAGGGAACTCTGGAAACACCACATATTTT
CASSVEGNSGNTTYF
>TRBJ2-1|.|14|TRBV7-2|many
TGTGCCAGCAGCTCAGAGAGCAGATCTCGGGAGCAGTTCTTC
CASSSESRSREQFF
>TRBJ1-5|.|17|TRBV11-1|.
TGTGCCAGCAGCTCGCCATACAGGGTGACGGTTGCGCAGCCCCAGCATTTT
CASSSPYRVTVAQPQHF
>TRBJ2-7|TRBD2|14|TRBV20-1|many
TGCAGTGCTCAGGGACTAGCGGGAGGGCACGAGCAGTACTTC
CSAQGLAGGHEQYF
>TRBJ1-2|TRBD1|15|TRBV5-8|many
TGTGCCAGCACCATCCGGGACAGGGTGTGGCATGGCTACACCTTC
CASTIRDRVWHGYTF
>TRBJ2-2|TRBD2|17|TRBV29-1|many
TGCAGCGTTGAAGGGGGGCTAGCGGGGCCGAACACCGGGGAGCTGTTTTTT
CSVEGGLAGPNTGELFF
>TRBJ2-5|.|13|TRBV2|.
TGTGCCAGCAGCCTATCTGAGAGTCAGCCCCAGTACTTC
CASSLSESQPQYF
>TRBJ1-5|.|13|TRBV3-1|.
TGCGCCAGCAGCCCCTGGGGGGACCAGCCCCAGCATTTT
CASSPWGDQPQHF
>TRBJ2-3|.|14|TRBV7-2|.
TGTGCCAGCAGCTTAGACAGGTTAACAGATACGCAGTATTTT
CASSLDRLTDTQYF
>TRBJ2-7|.|12|TRBV2|many
TGTGCCAGCAGTGTACAGGGCCACGAGCAGTACTTC
CASSVQGHEQYF
>TRBJ2-7|TRBD1|16|TRBV9|few
TGTGCCAGCAGCCCCTTCCGGGACAGGGAATTGGGAGAGCAGTACTTC
CASSPFRDRELGEQYF
>TRBJ2-1|.|15|TRBV12-3/TRBV12-4|many
TGTGCCAGCACGGTGGATTTTTGGTCCGACGATGAGCAGTTCTTC
CASTVDFWSDDEQFF
>TRBJ2-7|TRBD1|16|TRBV19|.
TGTACCAGTAGTATAGATGGCAAACAGGGGAGCTACGAGCAGTACTTC
CTSSIDGKQGSYEQYF
>TRBJ2-1|TRBD2|17|TRBV4-1|many
TGCGCCAGCAGCCAAGATCGGATAGGCGGGAGGGCCGGTGAGCAGTTCTTC
CASSQDRIGGRAGEQFF
>TRBJ1-2|.|9|TRBV6-5|.
TGTGCCAGCAGGGCCGGAAACACCTTC
CASRAGNTF
>TRBJ2-3|.|15|TRBV9|many
TGTGCCAGCAGCGTAGTTGGGGTTTCGACAGATACGCAGTATTTT
CASSVVGVSTDTQYF
>TRBJ2-3|.|17|TRBV7-8|.
TGTGCCAGCAGCTTAGGGGTCAGTTGGGGGAACACAGATACGCAGTATTTT
CASSLGVSWGNTDTQYF
>TRBJ1-3|.|16|TRBV9|many
TGTGCCAGCAGCGTATCAGGCGGATTTTCTGGAAACACCATATATTTT
CASSVSGGFSGNTIYF